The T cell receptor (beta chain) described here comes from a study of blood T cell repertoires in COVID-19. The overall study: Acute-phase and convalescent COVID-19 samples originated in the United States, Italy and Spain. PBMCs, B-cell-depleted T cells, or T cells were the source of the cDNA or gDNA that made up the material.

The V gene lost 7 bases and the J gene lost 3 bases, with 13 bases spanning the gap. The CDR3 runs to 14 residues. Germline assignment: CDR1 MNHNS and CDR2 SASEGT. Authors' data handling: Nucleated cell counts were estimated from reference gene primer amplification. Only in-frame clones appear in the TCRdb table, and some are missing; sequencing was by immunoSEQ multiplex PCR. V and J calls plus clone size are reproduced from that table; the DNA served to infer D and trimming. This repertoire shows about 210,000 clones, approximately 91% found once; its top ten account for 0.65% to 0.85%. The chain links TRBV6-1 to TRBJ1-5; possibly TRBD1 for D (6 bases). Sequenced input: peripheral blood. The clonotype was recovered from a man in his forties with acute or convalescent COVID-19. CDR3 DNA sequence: TGTGCCAGCAACGGACAGTTAGACAATCAGCCCCAGCATTTT. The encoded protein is CASNGQLDNQPQHF.